What follows are 25 T cell receptor beta chains derived from one specimen sequenced in a study of T cell responses to AZD1222 COVID-19 vaccine. Produced via immunoSEQ multiplex PCR; TCRdb's table is partial and in-frame only. Of 110,000 to 150,000 clones listed, over 85% are singletons. Specimen: peripheral blood, collected on day 0 of AZD1222 vaccination. The receptors were gathered from an adult in good health.

The rearrangement joins TRBV27 to TRBJ2-2, with 7 nucleotides matching TRBD2. This CDR3 spans 15 amino acids. Germline trimming cut 1 base from V and 7 bases from J; bases unmatched to any gene: 6. Germline values: CDR1 MNHEY, CDR2 SMNVEV (reference sequence). The CDR3 DNA sequence: TGTGCCAGCAGTTTATGGGGGAGGGCAGACGGGGAGCTGTTTTTT. This gives the protein CASSLWGRADGELFF.

Turning to this clone: The sample carries other DNA sequences with the same CDR3. The chain is built from TRBV7-9 and TRBJ1-1, with TRBD1 as a possible D gene (5 bases). Germline-derived CDR1 and CDR2 are SEHNR and FQNEAQ (reference sequence). There are 14 residues in the CDR3. V was shortened by 5 bases and J by 0 bases, with 10 bases between the two germline ends. DNA of the CDR3: TGTGCCAGCAGCCCACGACAGCTGAACACTGAAGCTTTCTTT. Translating it yields CASSPRQLNTEAFF.

The chain has TRBV19 and TRBJ2-3, with D hard to call. V was shortened by 5 bases and J by 2 bases, with 14 bases between the two germline ends. Germline V gives CDR1 LNHDA, CDR2 SQIVND (reference sequence). The CDR3 is made up of 15 amino acids. The CDR3 is CASSHKAIHTDTQYF. The CDR3 nucleotides read TGTGCCAGTAGTCATAAGGCCATACACACAGATACGCAGTATTTT.

This chain connects TRBV28 to TRBJ2-7; TRBD1 might be the D (6 bases). The CDR3 has 13 amino acids. Trimming removed 8 bases from V and 3 bases from J, with 14 bases in between. From germline, CDR1 is MDHEN and CDR2 SYDVKM. CDR3 in amino acids: CASSSGQIYEQYF. The CDR3 coding sequence is TGTGCCAGCTCATCCGGACAGATCTACGAGCAGTACTTC.

This chain connects TRBV6-5 to TRBJ1-5; D is uncertain. Per germline, CDR1 MNHEY and CDR2 SVGAGI. The CDR3 is made up of 14 amino acids. Trimming shortened V by 6 bases and J by 0 bases, and 9 bases separated the two germline ends. The DNA of the CDR3 is TGTGCCAGCAGCCCCGTCCTTAGCAATCAGCCCCAGCATTTT. Translating it yields CASSPVLSNQPQHF.

This clone was picked up one time. The chain joins TRBV10-2 to TRBJ2-1; 14 bases are shared with TRBD2. The trim removed 5 bases at V and 2 bases at J, leaving 5 bases unmatched. Germline assignment: CDR1 WSHSY and CDR2 SAAADI. This CDR3 is 17 amino acids long. The CDR3: CASSQTSGRAAYNEQFF. Written as DNA, the CDR3 is TGCGCCAGCAGTCAGACTAGCGGGAGGGCCGCCTACAATGAGCAGTTCTTC.

The rearrangement joins TRBV6-1 to TRBJ2-5; TRBD1 agrees at 11 bases. Germline lookup yields CDR1 MNHNS and CDR2 SASEGT. The trim removed 0 bases at V and 3 bases at J, leaving 3 bases unmatched. The CDR3 sequence is 16 residues long. The CDR3 spells CASSEAGQGEEETQYF. As DNA, the CDR3 is TGTGCCAGCAGTGAAGCGGGACAGGGGGAAGAAGAGACCCAGTACTTC.

The genes are TRBV21-1 and TRBJ1-2. TRBV21-1 is a listed pseudogene. CDR3 size: 19 residues. Here the CDR3 DNA reads TGTGCCAGCCCAAGGGGCAGACACGGGGTTGTGATTAGGAGGTATGGCTACACCTTC. Translated: CASPRGRHGVVIRRYGYTF.

The chain uses TRBV5-5 and TRBJ2-1, with 7 bases that match TRBD2. Germline CDR1 SGHKS, CDR2 YYEKEE (reference sequence). Trimming removed 4 bases from V and 0 bases from J; junction bases left unmatched: 4. This CDR3 spans 15 amino acids. The CDR3 loop is CASSGGGSSYNEQFF. CDR3 nucleotide sequence: TGTGCCAGCAGCGGCGGGGGTAGCTCCTACAATGAGCAGTTCTTC.

V gene TRBV5-5 combines with J gene TRBJ1-6, with a possible D match to TRBD1 (6 bases). V lost 4 bases to trimming and J lost 12 bases, with 26 bases between them. This CDR3 has 17 residues. From germline, CDR1 is SGHKS and CDR2 YYEKEE (reference sequence). This CDR3 reads CASSAGTSAVTPGPLHF. The CDR3 DNA reads TGTGCCAGCAGCGCCGGGACATCGGCAGTAACCCCAGGACCCCTCCACTTT.

This CDR3 is CASSSGTPDSYEQYF. Here the CDR3 DNA reads TGCGCCAGCAGCAGCGGGACACCCGACTCCTACGAGCAGTACTTC. J is TRBJ2-7 and V is TRBV5-1; tentatively, D is TRBD2 (7 bases). Looked up from germline, CDR1 is SGHRS and CDR2 is YFSETQ. The CDR3 is 15 residues long. Trimming took 4 bases from V and 0 from J, leaving 14 bases between them.

This clone was recorded once. The chain carries TRBV11-2 and TRBJ2-7; weak D call: TRBD1 (6 bases). CDR1 is SGHAT and CDR2 is FQNNGV in the germline V gene. Trimming left V 0 bases short and J 4 bases short, with 19 bases between. The CDR3 is 17 residues long. The CDR3 DNA is TGTGCCAGCAGCTTAGATTACGTCGCAGGGGTATGGTACGAGCAGTACTTC. Protein sequence: CASSLDYVAGVWYEQYF.

The J gene is TRBJ2-2, the V gene TRBV15, with D uncertain. Germline loops: CDR1 LNHNV, CDR2 YYDKDF (reference sequence). CDR3 length equals 17 residues. V dropped 5 bases and J dropped 2 bases, with 18 bases sitting between them. The CDR3 loop is CATSPPDDSLNTGELFF. In nucleotides, the CDR3 is TGTGCCACCAGCCCGCCTGATGATTCACTAAACACCGGGGAGCTGTTTTTT. Using reference TRBV15 and TRBJ2-2 for the parts outside the CDR3, the full variable domain is DAMVIQNPRYQVTQFGKPVTLSCSQTLNHNVMYWYQQKSSQAPKLLFHYYDKDFNNEADTPDNFQSRRPNTSFCFLDIRSPGLGDTAMYLCATSPPDDSLNTGELFFGEGSRLTVL.

The chain employs TRBV4-1 and TRBJ1-2; 9 bases match TRBD1. V gave up 5 bases and J gave up 12 bases; unmatched junction bases: 16. Germline V gene sequence: CDR1 MGHRA, CDR2 YSYEKL. The CDR3 extends over 15 amino acids. The CDR3 loop reads CASSARWRTGVRNTF. Here the CDR3 DNA reads TGCGCCAGCAGCGCAAGGTGGCGGACAGGGGTCAGAAACACCTTC.

This clone was detected only once. The rearrangement uses TRBV24-1 and TRBJ1-2; D possibly corresponds to TRBD1 (6 bases). Germline V CDR1 and CDR2: KGHDR, SFDVKD. The CDR3 runs to 14 residues. Trimming removed 4 bases at V and 3 bases at J, with 11 bases between. In DNA, the CDR3 is TGTGCCACCAGTGACTCGGACAGCTACTATGGCTACACCTTC. Amino acid sequence: CATSDSDSYYGYTF.

The CDR3: CASSLTSGRARDEQFF. The DNA of the CDR3 is TGTGCCAGCAGCTTGACTAGCGGGAGGGCCAGAGATGAGCAGTTCTTC. The chain uses TRBV7-9 and TRBJ2-1; 14 nucleotides agree with TRBD2. This CDR3 is 16 amino acids long. Germline loops: CDR1 SEHNR, CDR2 FQNEAQ (reference sequence). J lost 8 bases, V lost 3 bases, and 6 bases had no gene match. The whole variable domain, remainder taken from reference TRBV7-9 and TRBJ2-1, is DTGVSQNPRHKITKRGQNVTFRCDPISEHNRLYWYRQTLGQGPEFLTYFQNEAQLEKSRLLSDRFSAERPKGSFSTLEIQRTEQGDSAMYLCASSLTSGRARDEQFFGPGTRLTVL.

The gene calls are TRBV13 and TRBJ1-1, with a weak D call TRBD1 (6 bases). Per the germline V gene, CDR1 is PRHDT and CDR2 is FYEKMQ (reference sequence). V dropped 4 bases and J dropped 1 base, with 10 bases sitting between them. This CDR3 is built from 14 residues. CDR3: CASSSRQENTEAFF. CDR3 bases: TGTGCCAGCAGCTCTAGACAGGAGAACACTGAAGCTTTCTTT.

This rearrangement joins TRBV28 to TRBJ2-7; perhaps TRBD1 as D (6 bases). The germline V and J ends were trimmed by 5 bases and 3 bases, with 14 bases remaining between them. This CDR3 is 14 amino acids long. Germline V gene lookup returns CDR1 MDHEN and CDR2 SYDVKM. CDR3 amino acids: CASSTIPQGYEQYF. CDR3 in DNA: TGTGCCAGCAGTACTATTCCACAGGGCTACGAGCAGTACTTC.

The rearrangement uses TRBV6-5 and TRBJ2-2; 7 bases fit TRBD1. The CDR3 sequence is 14 residues long. In germline, CDR1 is MNHEY, CDR2 SVGAGI. V was clipped by 7 bases and J by 0 bases; unmatched bases: 2. The DNA for the CDR3 is TGTGCCAGCACCGGGACAGCGAACACCGGGGAGCTGTTTTTT. Its translation is CASTGTANTGELFF.

This chain uses TRBV27 with TRBJ2-7, with D uncertain. Germline lookup yields CDR1 MNHEY and CDR2 SMNVEV (reference sequence). The V gene lost 4 bases and the J gene lost 2 bases, with 9 bases spanning the gap. The CDR3 runs to 13 residues. CDR3 protein: CASSSGLTYEQYF. The CDR3, as DNA: TGTGCCAGCAGTTCCGGGTTAACCTACGAGCAGTACTTC.

The chain recombines TRBV15 with TRBJ1-3; weak D call: TRBD1 (6 bases). The germline gives CDR1 LNHNV, CDR2 YYDKDF (reference sequence). The V end was cut by 0 bases, the J end by 0 bases, with 24 bases between. This CDR3 region has 21 residues. As DNA, the CDR3 is TGTGCCACCAGCAGAGATGACAGGCCATATGCCAACTTGAGCTCTGGAAACACCATATATTTT. Protein product: CATSRDDRPYANLSSGNTIYF.

The chain links TRBV10-3 to TRBJ2-7, with D maybe TRBD1 (7 bases). CDR1 is ENHRY and CDR2 is SYGVKD in the germline V gene. Trimming pared 2 bases from V and 5 bases from J, leaving 19 bases between. This CDR3 has 16 amino acids. CDR3 bases: TGTGCCATCAGTGAGCCAAAGGAGGGGGCGTCGGACGAGCAGTACTTC. Its protein is CAISEPKEGASDEQYF.

This chain uses TRBV5-5 with TRBJ1-4; tentatively, D is TRBD1 (5 bases). Germline V gene sequence: CDR1 SGHKS, CDR2 YYEKEE (reference sequence). The CDR3 totals 15 residues. V was cut by 3 bases and J by 8 bases, with 17 bases left in between. The CDR3 DNA sequence: TGTGCCAGCAGCTCGCGGACACCAATTAAGGAAAAACTGTTTTTT. This gives the protein CASSSRTPIKEKLFF.

The genes are TRBV28 and TRBJ2-7; TRBD2 matches at 9 bases. Looked up from germline, CDR1 is MDHEN and CDR2 is SYDVKM. V lost 11 bases and J lost 7; bases outside the gene matches: 12. This CDR3 has 13 residues. Here the CDR3 DNA reads TGTGCCGTTCAGCGGGAGGAGTTATATGAGCAGTACTTC. Amino acid sequence: CAVQREELYEQYF. Drawing the rest from reference TRBV28 and TRBJ2-7, the complete variable domain is DVKVTQSSRYLVKRTGEKVFLECVQDMDHENMFWYRQDPGLGLRLIYFSYDVKMKEKGDIPEGYSVSREKKERFSLILESASTNQTSMYLCAVQREELYEQYFGPGTRLTVT.

The chain couples TRBV15 to TRBJ2-1; the D call may be TRBD1 or TRBD2 (5 bases each). Germline lookup yields CDR1 LNHNV and CDR2 YYDKDF (reference sequence). V lost 4 bases and J lost 0, with 7 bases in between. This CDR3 has 14 amino acids. Written as DNA, the CDR3 is TGTGCCACCAGCACAGGGAGCTCCTACAATGAGCAGTTCTTC. It specifies CATSTGSSYNEQFF.